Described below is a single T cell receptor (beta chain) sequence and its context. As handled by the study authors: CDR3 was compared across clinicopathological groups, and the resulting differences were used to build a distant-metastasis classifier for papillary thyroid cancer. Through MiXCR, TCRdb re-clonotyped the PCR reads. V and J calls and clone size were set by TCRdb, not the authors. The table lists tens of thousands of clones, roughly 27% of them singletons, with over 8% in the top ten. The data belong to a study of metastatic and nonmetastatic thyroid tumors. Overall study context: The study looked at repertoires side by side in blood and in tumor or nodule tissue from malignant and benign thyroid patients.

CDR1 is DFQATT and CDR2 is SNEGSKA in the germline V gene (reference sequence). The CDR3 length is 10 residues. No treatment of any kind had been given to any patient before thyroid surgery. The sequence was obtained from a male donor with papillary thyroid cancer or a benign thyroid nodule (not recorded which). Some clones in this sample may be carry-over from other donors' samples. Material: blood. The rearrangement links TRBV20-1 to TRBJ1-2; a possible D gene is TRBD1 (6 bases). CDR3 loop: CDYNREVYTF. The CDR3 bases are TGCGATTACAACAGGGAGGTCTACACCTTC.